This TCR beta chain was recorded in a study of blood T cell repertoires in COVID-19. Study at large: Some COVID-19 samples were acute and others convalescent; all came from the United States, Italy and Spain.

Authors' data handling: Quantification of nucleated cells was approximated via reference gene primer amplification. Profiled with immunoSEQ multiplex PCR; TCRdb holds only in-frame clones, not every one. D and trimming come from the DNA, and the V and J calls and clone size come from that table. The profile shows 85,000 to 95,000 clones, over 75% of them singletons. V lost 4 bases to trimming and J lost 2 bases; unmatched junction nucleotides: 3. The CDR3 spans 14 residues. Germline values: CDR1 SGHRS, CDR2 YFSETQ. The sequencing sample was made of peripheral blood. V usage is TRBV5-1 and J usage is TRBJ1-2, with 9 bases fitting TRBD1. The TCR comes from a man aged 65 to 85 with acute or convalescent COVID-19. The CDR3 region is CASSAGQGNYGYTF. The CDR3 DNA follows: TGCGCCAGCAGCGCGGGACAGGGAAACTATGGCTACACCTTC.